The sequence of this T cell receptor beta chain was determined in a study of blood T cell repertoires in COVID-19. Overall study: Acute and convalescent COVID-19 specimens originated in the United States, Italy and Spain. In each case, the material was cDNA or gDNA derived from T cells, B-cell-depleted T cells, or PBMCs.

V lost 4 bases to trimming and J lost 6 bases, with 17 bases between them. This CDR3 has 14 residues. CDR1 SGHKS and CDR2 YYEKEE come from the germline V gene (reference sequence). Study processing details: Nucleated cell number was recorded as an estimate derived from reference gene primer amplification. Profiling relied on immunoSEQ multiplex PCR, and the TCRdb table lists in-frame clones only, not all of them. That table gives V, J and clone size, and the DNA gave D and trimming. The sample contains around 84,000 clones, about 80% of which appear only once. This clone was recorded a few times. Sequenced input: peripheral blood. This clonotype was obtained from a middle-aged woman with active or convalescent COVID-19. The V call is TRBV5-5, the J call TRBJ2-7; possibly TRBD2 for D (7 bases). The chain's CDR3 is CASSRLGGAAEQYF. CDR3 DNA sequence: TGTGCCAGCAGCCGCCTAGGGGGGGCGGCCGAGCAGTACTTC.